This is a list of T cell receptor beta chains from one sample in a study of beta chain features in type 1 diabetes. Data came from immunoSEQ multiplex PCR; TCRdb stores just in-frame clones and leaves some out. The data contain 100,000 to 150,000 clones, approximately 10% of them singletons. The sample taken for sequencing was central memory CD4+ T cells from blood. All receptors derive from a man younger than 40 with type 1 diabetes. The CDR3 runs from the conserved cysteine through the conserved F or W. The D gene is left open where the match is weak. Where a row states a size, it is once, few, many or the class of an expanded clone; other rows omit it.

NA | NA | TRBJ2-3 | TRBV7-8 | TGTGCCAGCAGCTTAGCTGGCCTCAGCACAGATACGCAGTATTTT | CASSLAGLSTDTQYF
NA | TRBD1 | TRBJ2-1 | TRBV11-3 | TGTGCCAGCAGTACTCGACAGGGGGCAACACAGTTCTTC | CASSTRQGATQFF
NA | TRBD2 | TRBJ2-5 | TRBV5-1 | TGCGCCAGCAGCTTGGGAGCTAGCGGGGAAGAGACCCAGTACTTC | CASSLGASGEETQYF
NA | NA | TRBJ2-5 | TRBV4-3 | TGCGCCAGCAGCCAAGACCGGGAGACCCAGTACTTC | CASSQDRETQYF
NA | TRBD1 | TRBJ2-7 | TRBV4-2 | TGTGCCAGCAGCCAAGTCACAACGACAGGGGGACTCTCCTACGAGCAGTACTTC | CASSQVTTTGGLSYEQYF
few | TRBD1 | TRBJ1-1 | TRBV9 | TGTGCCAGCAGCGTCCTATGGGGACAGGATGATATCTTT | CASSVLWGQDDIF
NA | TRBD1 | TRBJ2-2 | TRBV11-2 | TGTGCCAGCAGCTATCAAGCCGGGACAGGGTTAACCGGGGAGCTGTTTTTT | CASSYQAGTGLTGELFF
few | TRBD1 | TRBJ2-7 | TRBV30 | TGTGCCTGGTCCCCTCGCTGGGACAGGGGGAATGACGAGCAGTACTTC | CAWSPRWDRGNDEQYF
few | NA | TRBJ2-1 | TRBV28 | TGTGCCAGCAGTTTAGCGGGGACGGTGAGTGGTGAGCAGTTCTTC | CASSLAGTVSGEQFF
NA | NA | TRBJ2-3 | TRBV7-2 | TGTGCCAGCAGCACTAGACCATCCCCAGATACGCAGTATTTT | CASSTRPSPDTQYF
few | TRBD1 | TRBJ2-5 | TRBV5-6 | TGTGCCAGCAGCCCCCGGGACAGGGGGTTAGAGACCCAGTACTTC | CASSPRDRGLETQYF